A selection of T cell receptor beta chains follows, all from one sample in a study of OX40 agonist ivuxolimab in advanced cancers. Repertoires were generated with immunoSEQ multiplex PCR, while TCRdb's copy carries only in-frame clones and drops some. The table includes around 64,000 clones, about 89% detected once. The sample here was CD4+ or CD8+ T cells sorted from blood, taken in a trial of the OX40 agonist ivuxolimab. All receptors derive from an adult with an advanced solid tumor such as melanoma, head and neck, liver or kidney cancer. Both conserved end residues are part of each CDR3. The order of the fields is J gene, V gene, D gene, clone size, CDR3 protein, CDR3 DNA. A D gene is named only where the DNA matches it firmly. Rows give clone size only sometimes, using once, few, many, or a class for an expanded clone.

J: TRBJ2-1
V: TRBV30
D: .
size: few
CDR3: CAYLPVAAGEQFF
DNA: TGTGCCTACCTGCCCGTGGCAGCGGGTGAGCAGTTCTTC

J: TRBJ1-6
V: TRBV27
D: TRBD1
size: .
CDR3: CASSAGGQGAYWDNSPLHF
DNA: TGTGCCAGCAGTGCCGGCGGACAGGGGGCGTATTGGGATAATTCACCCCTCCACTTT

J: TRBJ2-7
V: TRBV6-1
D: .
size: .
CDR3: CASSEEGRRYEQYF
DNA: TGTGCCAGCAGTGAGGAGGGAAGGCGGTACGAGCAGTACTTC

J: TRBJ1-1
V: TRBV7-6
D: TRBD1
size: few
CDR3: CASRADRDTEAFF
DNA: TGTGCCAGCAGAGCCGACAGGGACACTGAAGCTTTCTTT

J: TRBJ2-7
V: TRBV7-7
D: .
size: .
CDR3: CASSYAPIRGWDEQYF
DNA: TGTGCCAGCAGCTACGCACCCATCAGGGGTTGGGACGAGCAGTACTTC

J: TRBJ2-7
V: TRBV30
D: .
size: .
CDR3: CAWSGQGRSYEQYF
DNA: TGTGCCTGGAGTGGGCAGGGGCGATCCTACGAGCAGTACTTC

J: TRBJ1-2
V: TRBV10-3
D: .
size: medium-sized
CDR3: CAISESRAGYGYTF
DNA: TGTGCCATCAGTGAGTCTAGGGCCGGCTATGGCTACACCTTC

J: TRBJ1-2
V: TRBV7-9
D: .
size: .
CDR3: CASSLEVRDGYTF
DNA: TGTGCCAGCAGCTTAGAGGTCAGGGATGGCTACACCTTC

J: TRBJ2-1
V: TRBV7-9
D: TRBD2
size: .
CDR3: CASSSTSGRALTSYNEQFF
DNA: TGTGCCAGCAGCTCAACTAGCGGGAGGGCCTTAACTTCTTACAATGAGCAGTTCTTC

J: TRBJ1-1
V: TRBV27
D: .
size: few
CDR3: CASSLKEVWATEAFF
DNA: TGTGCCAGCAGTTTAAAGGAGGTCTGGGCCACTGAAGCTTTCTTT

J: TRBJ1-5
V: TRBV15
D: .
size: .
CDR3: CATSRLVADSNQPQHF
DNA: TGTGCCACCAGCAGGTTGGTAGCGGATAGCAATCAGCCCCAGCATTTT

J: TRBJ2-7
V: TRBV4-1
D: .
size: .
CDR3: CASSQDWMSSYEQYF
DNA: TGCGCCAGCAGCCAAGATTGGATGAGCTCCTACGAGCAGTACTTC

J: TRBJ2-5
V: TRBV10-3
D: TRBD1
size: once
CDR3: CASSYEAGGPRETQYF
DNA: TGTGCCAGCAGTTACGAGGCAGGGGGCCCGAGAGAGACCCAGTACTTC

J: TRBJ2-2
V: TRBV7-7
D: TRBD1
size: .
CDR3: CASSPQGAGELFF
DNA: TGTGCCAGCAGCCCTCAGGGGGCCGGGGAGCTGTTTTTT

J: TRBJ1-2
V: TRBV7-8
D: .
size: .
CDR3: CASSQRGLDYGYTF
DNA: TGTGCCAGCAGCCAAAGGGGTCTCGACTATGGCTACACCTTC

J: TRBJ2-7
V: TRBV7-9
D: TRBD1
size: few
CDR3: CASSSRDRGYEQYF
DNA: TGTGCCAGCAGCTCACGGGACAGGGGATACGAGCAGTACTTC

J: TRBJ1-1
V: TRBV5-4
D: .
size: .
CDR3: CASTDWKNTEAFF
DNA: TGTGCCAGCACCGACTGGAAAAACACTGAAGCTTTCTTT

J: TRBJ2-2
V: TRBV14
D: TRBD1
size: .
CDR3: CASSQGTLRDRGWNTGELFF
DNA: TGTGCCAGCAGCCAAGGGACCCTCCGGGACAGGGGGTGGAACACCGGGGAGCTGTTTTTT

J: TRBJ2-2
V: TRBV14
D: .
size: few
CDR3: CASSQEILVSGELFF
DNA: TGTGCCAGCAGCCAAGAGATATTGGTCTCCGGGGAGCTGTTTTTT

J: TRBJ2-1
V: TRBV27
D: .
size: .
CDR3: CASSLGVGNEQFF
DNA: TGTGCCAGCAGTTTGGGTGTAGGCAATGAGCAGTTCTTC

J: TRBJ2-7
V: TRBV6-5
D: .
size: once
CDR3: CASSASYEQYF
DNA: TGTGCCAGCAGTGCTTCCTACGAGCAGTACTTC

J: TRBJ2-3
V: TRBV5-1
D: .
size: .
CDR3: CASSFLPTTSTDTQYF
DNA: TGCGCCAGCAGTTTTCTTCCCACGACTAGCACAGATACGCAGTATTTT

J: TRBJ2-3
V: TRBV30
D: TRBD2
size: .
CDR3: CAWSVGTSGKGTQYF
DNA: TGTGCCTGGAGTGTAGGTACTAGCGGGAAAGGTACGCAGTATTTT

J: TRBJ1-1
V: TRBV27
D: .
size: .
CDR3: CASSLTGNTEAFF
DNA: TGTGCCAGCAGTTTAACGGGGAACACTGAAGCTTTCTTT

J: TRBJ2-7
V: TRBV5-1
D: TRBD1
size: .
CDR3: CASSLGDLGTGFIYEQYF
DNA: TGCGCCAGCAGTCTGGGGGATTTGGGGACAGGGTTTATCTACGAGCAGTACTTC

J: TRBJ2-2
V: TRBV10-3
D: .
size: .
CDR3: CAISEYPPNTGELFF
DNA: TGTGCCATCAGTGAGTATCCACCGAACACCGGGGAGCTGTTTTTT

J: TRBJ1-5
V: TRBV2
D: .
size: .
CDR3: CASSENTYQPQHF
DNA: TGTGCCAGCAGTGAGAACACTTATCAGCCCCAGCATTTT